One sample yielded the 26 T cell receptor beta chains listed below, sequenced in a study of T cells expressing NK-cell markers. No DNA is given; TCRdb re-called the 5' RACE reads and lists each CDR3 protein once. The sample yields some 460,000 distinct CDR3 sequences, of which the top ten take up over 1.3%. Sequenced sample: blood T cells: a sorted CD56 or NKG2C T cell subset, CD4+ or CD8+ T cells, or bulk PBMC T cells (not recorded which). These receptors came from a woman in her forties or fifties in good health.

The rearrangement uses TRBV12-3 or TRBV12-4 and TRBJ2-2; TCRdb proposes TRBD2, but this gene call is untestable without DNA. CDR3 length: 17 amino acids. CDR3 in amino acids: CASSRWDGKILTGELFF.

The gene calls are TRBV6-5 and TRBJ1-1. CDR3 size: 15 residues. Germline V gene sequence: CDR1 MNHEY, CDR2 SVGAGI. This CDR3 is CASTRSPGEGTEAFF.

The genes are TRBV19 and TRBJ2-1; the TCRdb D gene call, TRBD2, has no DNA to confirm it. Germline loops: CDR1 LNHDA, CDR2 SQIVND (reference sequence). This CDR3 has 19 amino acids. The CDR3 sequence: CASSSTHHSRQQRVHEQFF.

The V gene is TRBV29-1, the J gene TRBJ2-1; no DNA is available, so the TRBD2 call from TCRdb remains unchecked. Germline CDR1 SQVTM, CDR2 ANQGSEA. The CDR3 is 13 residues long. The CDR3 sequence: CSVLAGVYNEQFF.

This sequence joins TRBV29-1 and TRBJ2-7; TCRdb's D gene call, TRBD1, goes unchecked for lack of DNA. Germline values: CDR1 SQVTM, CDR2 ANQGSEA. The CDR3 has 12 amino acids. This chain's CDR3 is CSVEEGGPDEYF.

This chain joins TRBV29-1 and TRBJ2-1; no DNA is available, so the TRBD1 call from TCRdb remains unchecked. Germline V gene sequence: CDR1 SQVTM, CDR2 ANQGSEA. The CDR3 runs to 15 residues. This CDR3 reads CSVDGDRISYNEQFF.

The chain couples TRBV18 to TRBJ2-1; TCRdb names TRBD1, which stays unverified in the absence of DNA. This CDR3 comprises 19 residues. Germline lookup yields CDR1 KGHSH and CDR2 LQKENI. The CDR3 here is CASSPPRQGGPAFSGEQFF. Supplemented by reference TRBV18 and TRBJ2-1, the full variable domain reads NAGVMQNPRHLVRRRGQEARLRCSPMKGHSHVYWYRQLPEEGLKFMVYLQKENIIDESGMPKERFSAEFPKEGPSILRIQQVVRGDSAAYFCASSPPRQGGPAFSGEQFFGPGTRLTVL.

The rearrangement links TRBV20-1 to TRBJ1-1. The CDR3 totals 12 residues. Germline loops: CDR1 DFQATT, CDR2 SNEGSKA (reference sequence). The chain's CDR3 is CSAREGSSEAFF.

V and J are TRBV7-2 and TRBJ2-5. CDR1 SGHTA and CDR2 FQGNSA come from the germline V gene. This CDR3 spans 15 amino acids. The chain's CDR3 is CASSLRLWGQETQYF.

The V call is TRBV12-3 or TRBV12-4, the J call TRBJ2-1. CDR3 length: 15 amino acids. The CDR3 region is CASSSAGTPYNEQFF.

The CDR3 loop is CASSSPGGGRSDTQYF. This chain joins TRBV3-1 and TRBJ2-3; TCRdb's D gene call, TRBD1, goes unchecked for lack of DNA. There are 16 residues in the CDR3. Germline-derived CDR1 and CDR2 are LGHDT and YNNKEL (reference sequence).

This rearrangement joins TRBV27 to TRBJ2-7; TCRdb gives TRBD1 as the D gene, but with no DNA this cannot be confirmed. CDR1 and CDR2 (germline): MNHEY, SMNVEV (reference sequence). The CDR3 runs to 13 residues. The CDR3 sequence: CASSTGQGTMQYF.

The chain links TRBV5-1 to TRBJ2-1. CDR1 is SGHRS, CDR2 YFSETQ, per germline. The CDR3 is 11 residues long. The chain's CDR3 is CASSDFQEQFF.

J is TRBJ2-3 and V is TRBV13; TCRdb designates TRBD2, a call that cannot be tested without DNA. CDR1 PRHDT and CDR2 FYEKMQ come from the germline V gene (reference sequence). The CDR3 runs to 15 residues. CDR3 amino acids: CASRKAGVGTDTQYF.

The V and J genes are TRBV6-6 and TRBJ1-2; with no DNA, the TCRdb D assignment of TRBD1 cannot be verified. The germline V gene has CDR1 MNHNY and CDR2 SVGAGI (reference sequence). The CDR3 is made up of 12 amino acids. The chain's CDR3 is CASSPGGWGYTF.

This sequence joins TRBV27 and TRBJ2-7; TCRdb gives TRBD1 as the D gene, but with no DNA this cannot be confirmed. CDR3 length: 13 amino acids. CDR1 MNHEY and CDR2 SMNVEV come from the germline V gene (reference sequence). The CDR3 reads CASRVHRDYEQYF.

The chain is built from TRBV11-2 and TRBJ2-5; TCRdb proposes TRBD2, but this gene call is untestable without DNA. CDR3 length: 16 residues. CDR1 SGHAT and CDR2 FQNNGV come from the germline V gene. The CDR3 sequence: CASSLVSLAGQETQYF. The whole variable domain, filled in from reference TRBV11-2 and TRBJ2-5, reads EAGVAQSPRYKIIEKRQSVAFWCNPISGHATLYWYQQILGQGPKLLIQFQNNGVVDDSQLPKDRFSAERLKGVDSTLKIQPAKLEDSAVYLCASSLVSLAGQETQYFGPGTRLLVL.

V usage is TRBV7-8 and J usage is TRBJ2-1. The germline gives CDR1 SGHVS, CDR2 FQNEAQ. The CDR3 has 16 amino acids. CDR3 sequence reads: CASSSPAGSSYNEQFF.

This chain connects TRBV19 to TRBJ2-5. CDR1 is LNHDA, CDR2 SQIVND, per germline (reference sequence). The CDR3 runs to 14 residues. Here the CDR3 reads CASSATFGEETQYF.

The genes are TRBV5-4 and TRBJ2-3; TCRdb's D call, TRBD2, is unchecked because there is no DNA. Germline CDR1 is SGHNT and CDR2 is YYREEE (reference sequence). The length of the CDR3 is 15 residues. CDR3 in amino acids: CASSLGQRGTDTQYF.

This chain links TRBV24-1 with TRBJ2-7. This CDR3 has 13 residues. Germline V gene data show CDR1 as KGHDR and CDR2 as SFDVKD. The CDR3 here is CATGGGVPYEQYF.

V usage is TRBV19 and J usage is TRBJ2-7. Germline-derived CDR1 and CDR2 are LNHDA and SQIVND (reference sequence). CDR3 size: 14 residues. The CDR3 region is CASKLTPDGREQYF. Based on the CDR3 plus reference TRBV19 and TRBJ2-7, the full variable domain is DGGITQSPKYLFRKEGQNVTLSCEQNLNHDAMYWYRQDPGQGLRLIYYSQIVNDFQKGDIAEGYSVSREKKESFPLTVTSAQKNPTAFYLCASKLTPDGREQYFGPGTRLTVT.

The V and J genes are TRBV7-9 and TRBJ1-1; the TCRdb D gene call, TRBD1, has no DNA to confirm it. CDR3 length: 14 amino acids. Germline V gives CDR1 SEHNR, CDR2 FQNEAQ (reference sequence). The CDR3 sequence is CASSFEMDRETAFF.

The chain combines TRBV12-3 or TRBV12-4 with TRBJ2-3; TCRdb indicates TRBD1, and absent DNA this call remains unverified. The CDR3 contains 16 residues. CDR3 residues: CASREYRGQITDTQYF.

The J gene is TRBJ2-2, the V gene TRBV27; the TRBD2 assignment by TCRdb is unverifiable without DNA. The CDR3 covers 15 residues. CDR1 and CDR2 (germline): MNHEY, SMNVEV (reference sequence). CDR3 protein: CASSLVGGPPGELFF.

J is TRBJ1-6 and V is TRBV14. The CDR3 consists of 14 residues. Germline CDR1 is SGHDN and CDR2 is FVKESK. This chain's CDR3 is CASSQGLENSPLHF.